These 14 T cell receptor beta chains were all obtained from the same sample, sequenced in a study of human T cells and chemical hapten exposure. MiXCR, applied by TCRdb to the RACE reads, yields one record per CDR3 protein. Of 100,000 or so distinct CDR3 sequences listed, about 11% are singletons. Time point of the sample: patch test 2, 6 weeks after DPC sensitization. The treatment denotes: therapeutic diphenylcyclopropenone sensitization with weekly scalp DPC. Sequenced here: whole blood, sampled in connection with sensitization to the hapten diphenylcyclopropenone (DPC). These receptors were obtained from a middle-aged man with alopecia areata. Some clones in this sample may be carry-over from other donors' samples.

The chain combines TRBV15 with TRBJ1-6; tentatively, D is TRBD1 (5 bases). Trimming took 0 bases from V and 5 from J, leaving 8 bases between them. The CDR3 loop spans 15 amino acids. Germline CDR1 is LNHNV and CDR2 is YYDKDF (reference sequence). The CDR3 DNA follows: TGTGCCACCAGCAGAGACGACAGCCATAATTCACCCCTCCACTTT. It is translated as CATSRDDSHNSPLHF.

The CDR3 DNA reads as TGTGCCAGCACCGGCGGGTCCTACGAGCAGTACGTC. Translating it yields CASTGGSYEQYV. J is TRBJ2-7 and V is TRBV28; tentative D call: TRBD2 (5 bases). Germline assignment: CDR1 MDHEN and CDR2 SYDVKM. This CDR3 has 12 amino acids. V lost 7 bases and J lost 1, with 8 bases in between.

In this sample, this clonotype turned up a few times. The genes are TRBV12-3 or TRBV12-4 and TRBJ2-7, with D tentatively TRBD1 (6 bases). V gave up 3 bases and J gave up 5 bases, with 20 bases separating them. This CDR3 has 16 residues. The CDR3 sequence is CASSFDWGLRGHEQYV. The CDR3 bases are TGTGCCAGCAGTTTTGATTGGGGTCTCAGGGGCCACGAGCAGTACGTC.

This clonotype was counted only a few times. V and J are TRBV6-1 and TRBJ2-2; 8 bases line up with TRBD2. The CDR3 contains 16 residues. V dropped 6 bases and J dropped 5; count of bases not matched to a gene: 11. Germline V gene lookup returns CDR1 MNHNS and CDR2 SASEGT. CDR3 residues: CASSARAGVGTGELFF. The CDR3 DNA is TGTGCCAGCAGCGCTCGAGCGGGAGTAGGGACCGGGGAGCTGTTTTTT.

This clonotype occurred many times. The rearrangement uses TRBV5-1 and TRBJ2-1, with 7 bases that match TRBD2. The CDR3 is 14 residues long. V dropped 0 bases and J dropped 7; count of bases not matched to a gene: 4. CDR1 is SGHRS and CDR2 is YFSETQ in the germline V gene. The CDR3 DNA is TGCGCCAGCAGCTTGGCGACTAGCTGGAATGAGCAGTTCTTC. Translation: CASSLATSWNEQFF. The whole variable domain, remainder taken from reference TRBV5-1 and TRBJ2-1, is KAGVTQTPRYLIKTRGQQVTLSCSPISGHRSVSWYQQTPGQGLQFLFEYFSETQRNKGNFPGRFSGRQFSNSRSEMNVSTLELGDSALYLCASSLATSWNEQFFGPGTRLTVL.

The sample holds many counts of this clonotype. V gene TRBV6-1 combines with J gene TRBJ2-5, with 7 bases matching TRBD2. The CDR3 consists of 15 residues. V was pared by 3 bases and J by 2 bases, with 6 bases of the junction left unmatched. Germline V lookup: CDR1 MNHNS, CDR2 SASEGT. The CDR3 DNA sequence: TGTGCCAGCAGTGACGGCGGGGGAGGTCAAGAGACCCAGTACTTC. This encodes CASSDGGGGQETQYF.

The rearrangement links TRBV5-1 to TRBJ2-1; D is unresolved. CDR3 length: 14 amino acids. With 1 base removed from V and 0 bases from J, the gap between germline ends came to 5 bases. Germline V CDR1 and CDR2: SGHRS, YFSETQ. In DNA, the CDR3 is TGCGCCAGCAGCTTGACAGCCTCCTACAATGAGCAGTTCTTC. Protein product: CASSLTASYNEQFF.

In DNA form, the CDR3 reads TGTGCCAGCAGGCGCACAGGGGACACCGGGGAGCTGTTTTTT. It yields the protein CASRRTGDTGELFF. The genes are TRBV6-2 or TRBV6-3 and TRBJ2-2; 7 nucleotides line up with TRBD1. The CDR3 has 14 amino acids. Germline assignment: CDR1 MNHEY and CDR2 SVGEGT. V lost 6 bases to trimming and J lost 3 bases; unmatched junction nucleotides: 4.

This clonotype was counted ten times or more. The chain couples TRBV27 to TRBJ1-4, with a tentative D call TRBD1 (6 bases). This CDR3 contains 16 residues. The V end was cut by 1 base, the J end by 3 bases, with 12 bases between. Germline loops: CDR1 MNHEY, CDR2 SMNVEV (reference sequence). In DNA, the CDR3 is TGTGCCAGCAGTTTATTGTCTGACAGGCCTAATGAAAAACTGTTTTTT. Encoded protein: CASSLLSDRPNEKLFF.

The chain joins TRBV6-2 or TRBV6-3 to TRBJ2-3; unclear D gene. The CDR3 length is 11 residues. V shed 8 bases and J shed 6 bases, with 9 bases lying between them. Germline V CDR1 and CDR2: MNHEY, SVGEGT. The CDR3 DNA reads TGTGCCAGCCGCGTTGCGGATACGCAGTATTTT. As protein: CASRVADTQYF.

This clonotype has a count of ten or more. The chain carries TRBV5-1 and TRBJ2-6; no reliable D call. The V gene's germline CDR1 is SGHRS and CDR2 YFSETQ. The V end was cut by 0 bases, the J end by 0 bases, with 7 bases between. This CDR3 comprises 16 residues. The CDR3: CASSLVGSSGANVLTF. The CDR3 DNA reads TGCGCCAGCAGCTTGGTCGGGTCCTCTGGGGCCAACGTCCTGACTTTC.

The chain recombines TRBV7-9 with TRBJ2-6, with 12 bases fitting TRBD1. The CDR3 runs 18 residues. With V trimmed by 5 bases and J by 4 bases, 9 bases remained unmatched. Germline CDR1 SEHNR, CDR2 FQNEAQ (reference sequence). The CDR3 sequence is CASSASRDRGPGANVLTF. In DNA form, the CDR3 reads TGTGCCAGCAGCGCAAGCCGGGACAGGGGGCCAGGGGCCAACGTCCTGACTTTC. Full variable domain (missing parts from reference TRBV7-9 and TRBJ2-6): DTGVSQNPRHKITKRGQNVTFRCDPISEHNRLYWYRQTLGQGPEFLTYFQNEAQLEKSRLLSDRFSAERPKGSFSTLEIQRTEQGDSAMYLCASSASRDRGPGANVLTFGAGSRLTVL.

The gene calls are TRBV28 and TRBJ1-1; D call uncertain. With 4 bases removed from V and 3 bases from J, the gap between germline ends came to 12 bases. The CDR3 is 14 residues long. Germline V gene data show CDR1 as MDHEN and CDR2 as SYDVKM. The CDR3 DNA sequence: TGTGCCAGCAGTTCCTCCAATGCTTACACTGAAGCTTTCTTT. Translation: CASSSSNAYTEAFF.

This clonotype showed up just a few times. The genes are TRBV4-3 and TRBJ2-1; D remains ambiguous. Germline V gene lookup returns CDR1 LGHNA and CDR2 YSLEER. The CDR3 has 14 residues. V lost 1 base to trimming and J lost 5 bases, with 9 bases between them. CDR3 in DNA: TGCGCCAGCAGCCAAGGAACAGCTCACAATGAGCAGTTCTTC. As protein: CASSQGTAHNEQFF.